This is a list of T cell receptor beta chains from one sample in a study of blood T cell repertoires in COVID-19. TCRdb's copy holds only in-frame clones and misses some; the assay was immunoSEQ multiplex PCR. The sample includes a few hundred thousand clones, approximately 85% of them seen just once. Input material: PBMCs or T cells enriched from blood (not recorded which). These receptors originate from a young woman who had recovered from COVID-19. The CDR3 runs from the conserved cysteine through the conserved F or W. D genes are given only for firm matches. Clone size is given for some rows only: seen once, a few or many times, or a class if the clone is expanded.

TRBD1 . TRBJ2-1 TRBV5-1 TGCGCCAGCAGTCCGTTTTACAGGGGGAACAATGAGCAGTTCTTC CASSPFYRGNNEQFF
TRBD1 . TRBJ2-1 TRBV2 TGTGCCAGCAAAAAAGGGGGCAGGGGCACCTACAATGAGCAGTTCTTC CASKKGGRGTYNEQFF
. . TRBJ1-5 TRBV4-1 TGCGCCAGCAGCCCCAGGGGAGAGAATCAGCCCCAGCATTTT CASSPRGENQPQHF
TRBD2 . TRBJ2-1 TRBV18 TGTGCCAGCTCACCACGGGAGGGTAGCCAGAGCACTGAGCAGTTCTTC CASSPREGSQSTEQFF
TRBD2 . TRBJ2-1 TRBV5-1 TGCGCCAGCATCGCGGGACTAGCGGGAGGGCCTAGTGAGCAGTTCTTC CASIAGLAGGPSEQFF
. . TRBJ1-1 TRBV7-6 TGTGCCAGCAGCTTCTCTAGACTTGACACTGAAGCTTTCTTT CASSFSRLDTEAFF
. . TRBJ1-2 TRBV6-5 TGTGCCAGCAGTTACTCCGGGGTCGAGGCTAACTATGGCTACACCTTC CASSYSGVEANYGYTF
. . TRBJ1-1 TRBV10-3 TGTGCCATCAGAGAGACAGTGAACACTGAAGCTTTCTTT CAIRETVNTEAFF
. . TRBJ1-2 TRBV5-4 TGTGCCAGCAGAGTGGGCCGCGACTATGGCTACACCTTC CASRVGRDYGYTF
TRBD1 once TRBJ1-5 TRBV5-6 TGTGCCAGCAGCTTGGCAGGGGGTAGGGGTGATCAGCCCCAGCATTTT CASSLAGGRGDQPQHF
. . TRBJ1-2 TRBV15 TGTGCCACCAGCCTTGGCCCGGGGTATGGCTACACCTTC CATSLGPGYGYTF
. . TRBJ1-5 TRBV7-9 TGTGCCAGCAGCTTCGCGAATCAGCCCCAGCATTTT CASSFANQPQHF
TRBD1 . TRBJ2-6 TRBV11-2 TGTGCCAGCAGCTTGTTTTTACAGGGGTCTGGGGCCAACGTCCTGACTTTC CASSLFLQGSGANVLTF
. . TRBJ2-1 TRBV20-1 TGCAGTGCTAGTGGTCAGGTCTTGGTTTGGTATGAGCAGTTCTTC CSASGQVLVWYEQFF
TRBD2 . TRBJ2-1 TRBV27 TGTGCCAGCAGACGAGACGAGACTAGCGGGAGGAATGAGCAGTTCTTC CASRRDETSGRNEQFF
. many TRBJ2-1 TRBV7-6 TGTGCCAGCAGCTTAGGACAAGAGCAGTTCTTC CASSLGQEQFF
. . TRBJ1-4 TRBV7-9 TGTGCCAGCAGCCAACCTGGCAACGGGAATGAAAAACTGTTTTTT CASSQPGNGNEKLFF
. . TRBJ1-2 TRBV29-1 TGCAGCGTTGGTTCTCTTAACTATGGCTACACCTTC CSVGSLNYGYTF
. . TRBJ2-5 TRBV7-7 TGTGCCAGCAGCTTCCCGCTAGGGGGCCAAGAGACCCAGTACTTC CASSFPLGGQETQYF
. . TRBJ2-2 TRBV3-1/TRBV3-2 TGTGCCAGCAGCCATTCCACAGGCGACACCGGGGAGCTGTTTTTT CASSHSTGDTGELFF
TRBD1 . TRBJ1-2 TRBV7-9 TGTGCCAGCAGCTCGCGGGACAGGGGATTTCGCGGCTATGGCTACACCTTC CASSSRDRGFRGYGYTF
TRBD2 . TRBJ2-2 TRBV5-1 TGCGCCAGCAGCTTGGATGGGAGGGACACCGGGGAGCTGTTTTTT CASSLDGRDTGELFF
TRBD2 . TRBJ2-3 TRBV11-2 TGTGCCAGCAGCTTAGCCAGCGGGAGACGCACAGATACGCAGTATTTT CASSLASGRRTDTQYF
. . TRBJ1-2 TRBV7-8 TGTGCCAGCAGCTTATTCCGGAACAGCAACGGCGGCTACACCTTC CASSLFRNSNGGYTF
TRBD2 few TRBJ2-7 TRBV3-1/TRBV3-2 TGTGCCAGCAGCCCAGCGGGAGGCGAGCAGTACTTC CASSPAGGEQYF
. . TRBJ1-5 TRBV28 TGTGCCAGCAGTTCTGATCAGCCCCAGCATTTT CASSSDQPQHF
TRBD1 once TRBJ1-1 TRBV19 TGTGCCAGTAGTAACTACTTGCGGGACAGCGAAGCTTTCTTT CASSNYLRDSEAFF
. . TRBJ2-3 TRBV28 TGTGCCAGCAGTCGTGGGGGCCCTAGAGATACGCAGTATTTT CASSRGGPRDTQYF
. . TRBJ2-3 TRBV5-1 TGCGCCAGCAGTATGAGCGCGAGCACAGATACGCAGTATTTT CASSMSASTDTQYF
. . TRBJ2-7 TRBV5-1 TGCGCCAGCAGCTGGAACAGGGCCACCTTCTACGAGCAGTACTTC CASSWNRATFYEQYF
. . TRBJ1-1 TRBV28 TGTGCCAGCAGTCTCCCCCAGGTGAACACTGAAGCTTTCTTT CASSLPQVNTEAFF
. . TRBJ2-7 TRBV11-2 TGTGCCAGCAGCTTAGATCCGAGGGCCTCCTACGAGCAGTACTTC CASSLDPRASYEQYF
TRBD1 . TRBJ2-3 TRBV11-1 TGTGCCAGCAGAATAGCAGGGACAGGGGGCACAGATACGCAGTATTTT CASRIAGTGGTDTQYF
. . TRBJ1-4 TRBV2 TGTGCCAGCGGTGGATACAACGTTGCGGGTGAAAAACTGTTTTTT CASGGYNVAGEKLFF
TRBD1 . TRBJ1-1 TRBV6-1 TGTGCCAGCAGTGTCTTGTTGACAGGGGCTATGAACACTGAAGCTTTCTTT CASSVLLTGAMNTEAFF
. . TRBJ2-6 TRBV18 TGTGCCAGCTCACCTCCGTTGGGCAAGTCGGCTTCTGGGGCCAACGTCCTGACTTTC CASSPPLGKSASGANVLTF
. . TRBJ1-2 TRBV5-8 TGTGCCAGCAGCCATCCAGGTGAATATGGCTACACCTTC CASSHPGEYGYTF
TRBD1 . TRBJ1-1 TRBV7-6 TGTGCCAGCAGCTCCGGACAGGGACGGAACACTGAAGCTTTCTTT CASSSGQGRNTEAFF
. once TRBJ2-7 TRBV5-8 TGTGCCAGACAAGGTCCATTCAGGGGTGGAGGCGAGCAGTACTTC CARQGPFRGGGEQYF
TRBD1 once TRBJ1-2 TRBV9 TGTGCCAGCAGCAACAGGGGGTATGGCTACACCTTC CASSNRGYGYTF
. . TRBJ2-5 TRBV5-1 TGCGCCAGCAGCCACGTTAGAGAAGAGACCCAGTACTTC CASSHVREETQYF
TRBD1 . TRBJ1-6 TRBV6-6 TGTGCCAGCAGTTCCTCGGACAGGGGTGATTCACCCCTCCACTTT CASSSSDRGDSPLHF
. . TRBJ1-1 TRBV7-9 TGTGCCAGCAGCCGTCAGGGTGGCGCTTTCTTT CASSRQGGAFF
. . TRBJ2-1 TRBV25-1 TGTGCCAGCAGCCACACTAGCAGTGAGCAGTTCTTC CASSHTSSEQFF
. . TRBJ1-2 TRBV11-2 TGTGCCAGCAGCAGTAGTAGGAGCTATGGCTACACCTTC CASSSSRSYGYTF
. . TRBJ2-5 TRBV6-1 TGTGCCAGCAGTGAACTGTTCGGGAGGACAGTGGAAGAGACCCAGTACTTC CASSELFGRTVEETQYF